This T cell receptor beta chain was found in a study of blood T cell repertoires in COVID-19. About the study: Samples came from the United States, Italy and Spain, spanning acute and convalescent COVID-19. T cells, B-cell-depleted T cells, or PBMCs provided the cDNA or gDNA that served as material.

The CDR3 spans 13 residues. Germline lookup yields CDR1 SNHLY and CDR2 FYNNEI. Trimming removed 4 bases at V and 2 bases at J, with 8 bases between. Sequenced by immunoSEQ multiplex PCR; TCRdb stores in-frame clones only, minus some. Here the sample spans 29,000 or so clones, around 89% being singletons. This chain connects TRBV2 to TRBJ1-1; D gene unclear. This clonotype was obtained from a human donor in a cohort sampled during active COVID-19. The sequencing sample was made of peripheral blood. CDR3 loop: CASSVGLNTEAFF. As DNA, the CDR3 is TGTGCCAGCAGTGTTGGCCTTAACACTGAAGCTTTCTTT.